The clone carrying this T cell receptor (beta chain) was seen a handful of times. Its antigen is not identified. The sequenced template was cDNA made from the entire isolated RNA. The data were produced by immunoSEQ multiplex PCR, yet TCRdb's version contains in-frame clones alone and is incomplete. The sample lists 600,000 to 650,000 clones; about 16% were seen once. This record comes from a study of beta chain features in type 1 diabetes. Study-level background: Sorted cells numbering some 110,000,000 were examined across all samples.

General observations from the study: Naive, central memory and regulatory TCRB repertoires appeared more similar among patients than healthy donors. It was not settled here whether HLA type affects TCRB rearrangement. In all four CD4+ subsets, TCRB CDR3 length was significantly, moderately reduced in type 1 diabetes.

Trimming took off 4 bases at V and 4 bases at J, with 11 bases between the two ends. The CDR3 is made up of 14 amino acids. Germline CDR1 SGHNT, CDR2 YYREEE (reference sequence). This sequence joins TRBV5-4 and TRBJ1-4, with D unclear. Sequences were obtained from naive CD4+ T cells from blood. This receptor was taken from a man aged 18 to 35 in good health. The CDR3 DNA follows: TGTGCCAGCAGCCTAATGGGGATTAATGAAAAACTGTTTTTT. Residues: CASSLMGINEKLFF.